This TCR beta chain was retrieved from a study of CD8 T cells in Susac syndrome. The CDR3 loop spans 13 amino acids. CDR1 LGHDT and CDR2 YNNKEL come from the germline V gene (reference sequence). Unmatched junction bases numbered 1, after V lost 2 bases and J lost 5 bases. With random hexamers, reverse transcription was performed on roughly 0.5 to 1 ug of RNA. The authors amplified TCR beta CDR3 across 54 Vbeta and 13 Jbeta using immunoSEQ multiplex PCR. TCRdb itself ran the immunoSEQ multiplex PCR reads through MiXCR, one entry per CDR3 protein. The table has more than 100,000 distinct CDR3 sequences, about 95% seen once. High-throughput TCR beta sequencing covered peripheral CD8+ and CD4+ T cells. TEMRA cells underwent FACS enrichment and CD8+ and CD4+ T cells underwent negative isolation.

This TCR derives from a human donor in good health. The chain uses TRBV3-1 and TRBJ1-1; TRBD1 matches 8 bases. Source material: CD4+ T cells from PBMCs. As DNA, the CDR3 is TGTGCCAGCAGCCAACGGACAGGGACTGAAGCTTTCTTT. Encoded protein: CASSQRTGTEAFF.